The clone carrying this T cell receptor beta chain appeared a few times. The CDR3 sequence is 14 residues long. Germline CDR1 reads DFQATT; CDR2 reads SNEGSKA (reference sequence). V lost 1 base to trimming and J lost 3 bases, with 12 bases between them. With a J-beta primer mix and a sample-barcoded 5' primer, a second PCR ran about 7 to 11 cycles. Via MiXCR, TCRdb re-called the 5' RACE reads, giving one row per CDR3 protein. The sample gives about 1.4 million distinct CDR3 sequences, roughly 64% of which show up once; 6.5% to 8.5% is in the top ten. The sample belongs to a study of blood T cells in healthy people across ages.

The sequencing sample was made of blood. This chain uses TRBV20-1 with TRBJ2-5; tentative D call: TRBD2 (6 bases). This TCR was sampled from a man between 18 and 29 years old in good health. CDR3 region: CSARVGGKKETQYF. CDR3 DNA: TGCAGTGCTAGAGTGGGCGGGAAAAAAGAGACCCAGTACTTC.